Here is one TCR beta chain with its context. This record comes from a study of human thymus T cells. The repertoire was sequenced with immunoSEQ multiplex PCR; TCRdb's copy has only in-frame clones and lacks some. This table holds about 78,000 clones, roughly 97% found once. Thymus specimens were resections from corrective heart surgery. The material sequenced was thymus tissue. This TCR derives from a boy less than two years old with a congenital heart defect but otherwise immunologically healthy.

The CDR3 loop reads CASSLTRDTSYYEQYF. Written as DNA, the CDR3 is TGCGCCAGCAGCTTAACTCGGGACACCAGCTACTACGAGCAGTACTTC. V is TRBV5-1 and J is TRBJ2-7, with D possibly TRBD1 on 6 matching bases. Per the germline V gene, CDR1 is SGHRS and CDR2 is YFSETQ. This CDR3 is built from 16 residues. V lost 2 bases and J 3 bases, leaving 18 bases between the germline ends. Full variable domain (rest looked up from reference TRBV5-1 and TRBJ2-7): KAGVTQTPRYLIKTRGQQVTLSCSPISGHRSVSWYQQTPGQGLQFLFEYFSETQRNKGNFPGRFSGRQFSNSRSEMNVSTLELGDSALYLCASSLTRDTSYYEQYFGPGTRLTVT.